The entry that follows covers one T cell receptor beta chain sequence. This clonotype was seen many times. Its antigen specificity is not known. There are no base qualities to consult, and no much larger clone falls within one base. The data originate from a study of regulatory T cells in long-lasting Graves disease (dated by TCRdb to about 2021). Regarding the research as a whole: Newly diagnosed Graves' disease patients had taken antithyroid drugs for less than 3 months. This study used TCR sequencing and RNA sequencing of peripheral blood to compare persistent Graves' disease patients against newly diagnosed Graves' disease patients. The study took place in China and was registered as a clinical trial. TCR sequencing covered around 13 persistent and 20 newly diagnosed Graves' disease patients, 33 samples in total.

To prepare the library, multiplex PCR was applied. Sequencing took place on an Illumina HiSeq 4000. TCR beta libraries were built with iRepertoire HTBI primers and Arm-PCR amplification of CDR3 regions. Gel purification was performed on PCR products prior to sequencing. In the paper's pipeline: Gene usage analysis of CDR3 amino acid clonotypes relied on the roughly 60 TRBV and around 14 TRBJ segments identified across samples. Filtered high-quality paired reads were merged into contigs using COPE and FqMerger. Contigs were aligned with BLAST to IMGT TRBV, TRBD and TRBJ reference genes, and CDR3 was defined per IMGT. Any clonotype with a frequency above 0.1% was counted as a highly expanded clone. Shannon entropy served as the measure of repertoire diversity, while the Gini coefficient captured V-J evenness. Clonotypes shared by more than one individual were considered public. TCRdb passed the public sequencing reads through fastp at Q25 and MiXCR, retaining productive beta sequences. Each CDR3 protein gets just one entry, which takes the most common genes and DNA from the rows behind it. TCRdb's processing, not the authors', yielded these V and J calls. For this sample there are about 460,000 distinct CDR3 sequences; about 14% appear just once. About 15% of the sample belongs to the ten largest clones.

In the paper's terms, the time point label means: newly diagnosed GD, antithyroid drugs for less than 3 months. RNA was extracted from PBMCs in TRIzol for both TCR sequencing and RNA sequencing. The diagnosis of Graves' disease was made according to American Thyroid Association guidelines. Recruitment of patients was carried out at an endocrinology department in Xi'an, China. From each patient, 7.5 to 10 milliliters of peripheral blood was collected into an EDTA anticoagulant tube. Ficoll Paque Plus density gradient separation was used to isolate PBMCs, and no further T cell sorting was performed. An Agilent 2100 Bioanalyzer and agarose gel were used to check RNA quality, while a NanoDrop 2000 measured RNA concentration. Results and caveats for the whole study, not just this receptor: Because the primary lesion, thyroid tissue, could not be accessed, the study looked at peripheral blood alone. Patients with persistent disease shared more public clonotypes (about 2,700) than newly diagnosed patients did (around 980). TRBV28, TRBJ1-2 and TRBJ2-5 were preferentially used in persistent disease, while TRBV20-1 and TRBJ2-1 were favored in newly diagnosed disease. Sequencing and analysis were limited to the TCR beta chain. Lower TCR Shannon entropy and fewer highly expanded clones were observed in persistent Graves' disease patients than in newly diagnosed patients, which suggested clonal expansion. The small sample size was acknowledged by the authors as a limitation that may reduce accuracy.

V is clipped by 4 bases and J by 10 bases, and the sequence between their germline boundaries is 13 bases long. Counted from cysteine to phenylalanine, this CDR3 has 12 amino acids. Of all the DNA, just the CDR3 is kept, 36 bases in frame from base 1. The sample was also linked to a second study, of T cells in Graves' hyperthyroidism and ophthalmopathy. In that second paper, the authors write: Graves' hyperthyroidism was defined as stable when no progression to ophthalmopathy occurred over 18 months of follow-up. Hyperthyroidism patients were aged 18 to 65 years and newly diagnosed, with disease duration of less than 2 months. Patients with uncontrolled infections, other autoimmune diseases, pregnancy or lactation were excluded. Diagnoses were based on clinical symptoms, serum thyroxine and TRAb, thyroid ultrasound and orbital computed tomography. The TCR CDR3 was subjected to a first round of RT-PCR using the HTBI primer set and the Qiagen OneStep RT-PCR kit. Most expanded thyroid clonotypes (frequency above 0.001) were also found in blood, which suggests that blood repertoires may mirror thyroid immune responses. Ophthalmopathy was separated from stable hyperthyroidism by a 13 V-J signature model, with around 88% sensitivity and 81% to 83% specificity obtained in cross-validation and 80%/75% obtained in testing. In validation, progression to ophthalmopathy was predicted by the model with nearly 71% sensitivity and just over 72% specificity, a median of roughly 6 months before onset. To identify distinguishing TCR V-J signatures, a discovery cohort of roughly 100 patients was used, comprising 43 with Graves' ophthalmopathy and approximately 58 with stable Graves' hyperthyroidism. Prospective prediction of ophthalmopathy was tested in an independent validation cohort of about 19 hyperthyroidism patients and around 16 patients who later progressed to ophthalmopathy. The roughly 99 discovery patients were divided at random into training and test sets in a 7:3 ratio. Thyroid tissue and blood T-cell repertoires from about six Graves' hyperthyroidism patients were also compared in the study. Following sampling, methimazole starting at 30 mg daily was given to hyperthyroidism patients, and high-dose intravenous methylprednisolone was given to ophthalmopathy patients. The libraries were constructed in a second round of multiplex PCR and then size-selected and purified. The libraries were sequenced on an Illumina HiSeq2000 using paired-end 100 bp reads. SOAPnuke was used to process the raw data, throwing out any read that contained adapters or uncalled bases, had a mean Phred below 15, or lacked an exact constant-primer or identifier match. High-quality paired reads were merged with COPE v1.2.5, and unique nucleotide sequences were defined as clonotypes. Clonotypes were aligned to IMGT TRBV, TRBD and TRBJ reference segments using MiTCR v1.1. Only V-J combinations with frequency above 0.0001, covering about 99% of repertoires, were analysed. The TCS score was defined as the ratio of F50 (clonal expansion) to E x V (chaos), calculated using BLOSUM62-based TCRdist between CDR3 peptides within each V-J. Welch's t-statistics and random forest reduced 500 to 550 V-J features to 13, which were used in a naive Bayes classifier (R e1071). Sample size was not statistically predetermined, and blinding of investigators to group allocation was not performed. The paper reports TCR Vbeta CDR3 sequencing of approximately 140 peripheral blood samples: around 41 ophthalmopathy, 70 to 85 hyperthyroidism and around 17 progressor patients.

The TCR was taken from a woman aged 45 to 65 with Graves disease. Donor details come from another sample of the same person, matched by shared clones. Sequences were derived from peripheral blood mononuclear cells (PBMCs), sampled at new diagnosis, from a patient treated with antithyroid drugs. Rearrangement joined TRBV12-3 or TRBV12-4 to TRBJ1-1, with the identity of the D gene unclear. The CDR3 loop reads CASSSLTRTAFF. Read as DNA, the sequence is TGTGCCAGCAGTTCTCTGACACGTACAGCTTTCTTT.